Below are 7 T cell receptor beta chains sequenced from a single sample in a study of blood T cell repertoires in COVID-19. Some clones are missing from TCRdb's copy, which holds only in-frame ones; the method was immunoSEQ multiplex PCR. The sample contains a few hundred thousand clones, 80% to 90% of which appear only once. Source material: PBMCs or T cells enriched from blood (not recorded which). Source of these receptors: a woman between 18 and 30 years old in a cohort exposed to, infected with or recovered from COVID-19 (not recorded which).

The rearrangement joins TRBV2 to TRBJ1-5; the D gene is possibly TRBD1 (5 bases). Trimming took 3 bases from V and 8 from J, leaving 17 bases between them. Germline assignment: CDR1 SNHLY and CDR2 FYNNEI. The CDR3 spans 15 residues. CDR3 amino acids: CASSEMIGRGEPQHF. The CDR3, as DNA: TGTGCCAGCAGTGAGATGATAGGAAGGGGTGAGCCCCAGCATTTT.

The chain has TRBV14 and TRBJ2-1; weak D call: TRBD2 (5 bases). With 6 bases removed from V and 2 bases from J, the gap between germline ends came to 14 bases. The CDR3 loop spans 15 amino acids. Germline V gives CDR1 SGHDN, CDR2 FVKESK. CDR3 region: CASSKSGYTYNEQFF. As DNA, the CDR3 is TGTGCCAGCAGTAAAAGCGGCTACACCTACAATGAGCAGTTCTTC.

The chain couples TRBV12-3 or TRBV12-4 to TRBJ1-1; no clear D gene. Trimming removed 7 bases from V and 0 bases from J, with 9 bases in between. The CDR3 consists of 13 residues. The CDR3 bases are TGTGCCAGCACCGCGGCTCTGAACACTGAAGCTTTCTTT. This codes for CASTAALNTEAFF.

The chain is built from TRBV12-3 or TRBV12-4 and TRBJ2-1; D is ambiguous. CDR3 length equals 10 residues. V was shortened by 8 bases and J by 6 bases, with 5 bases between the two germline ends. This CDR3 reads CASSGNEQFF. The CDR3 coding sequence is TGTGCCAGCTCGGGCAATGAGCAGTTCTTC.

The chain combines TRBV7-2 with TRBJ1-1, with unresolved D. Trimming took 4 bases from V and 0 from J, leaving 6 bases between them. CDR1 SGHTA and CDR2 FQGNSA come from the germline V gene. The CDR3 is 13 amino acids. CDR3 DNA sequence: TGTGCCAGCAGCTCAAACATGAACACTGAAGCTTTCTTT. It specifies CASSSNMNTEAFF.

The chain employs TRBV5-1 and TRBJ1-1, with 7 bases that match TRBD1. Germline trimming cut 3 bases from V and 5 bases from J; bases unmatched to any gene: 7. The germline V gene encodes CDR1 SGHRS and CDR2 YFSETQ. CDR3 length: 14 residues. CDR3 protein: CASSSRQGSTEAFF. The DNA for the CDR3 is TGCGCCAGCAGCTCCCGACAGGGATCGACTGAAGCTTTCTTT.

This chain uses TRBV4-2 with TRBJ2-1; 8 nucleotides align to TRBD2. CDR3 length: 15 residues. Germline V gene data show CDR1 as LGHNA and CDR2 as YNFKEQ. V lost 4 bases to trimming and J lost 8 bases; unmatched junction nucleotides: 10. The CDR3 DNA is TGTGCCAGCAGCCGTGGGACTAGTGTGGTAGATGAGCAGTTCTTC. Its translation is CASSRGTSVVDEQFF.